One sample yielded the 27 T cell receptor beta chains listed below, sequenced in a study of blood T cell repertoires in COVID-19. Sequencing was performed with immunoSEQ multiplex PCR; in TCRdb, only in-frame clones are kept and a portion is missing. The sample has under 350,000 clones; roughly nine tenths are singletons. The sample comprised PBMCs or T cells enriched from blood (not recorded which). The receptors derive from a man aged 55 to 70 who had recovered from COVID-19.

The CDR3 nucleotides read TGTGCCAGCAGCTTGAGCAGGTTCCACGAGCAGTACTTC. Its protein is CASSLSRFHEQYF. The chain combines TRBV5-6 with TRBJ2-7; D not certain. The V and J ends lost 1 base and 5 bases respectively, with 10 bases between them. This CDR3 is 13 amino acids long. Germline values: CDR1 SGHDT, CDR2 YYEEEE.

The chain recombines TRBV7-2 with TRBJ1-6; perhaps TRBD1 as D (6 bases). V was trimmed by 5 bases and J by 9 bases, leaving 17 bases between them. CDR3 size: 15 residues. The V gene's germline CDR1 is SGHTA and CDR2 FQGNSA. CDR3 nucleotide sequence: TGTGCCAGCAGCCAGGGACACCAAATCGCTTCACCCCTCCACTTT. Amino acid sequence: CASSQGHQIASPLHF.

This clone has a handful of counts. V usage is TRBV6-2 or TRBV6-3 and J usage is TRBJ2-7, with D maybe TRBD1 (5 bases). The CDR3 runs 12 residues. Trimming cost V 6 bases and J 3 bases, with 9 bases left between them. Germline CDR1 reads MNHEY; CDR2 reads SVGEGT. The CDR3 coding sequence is TGTGCCAGCAGCCGACAGAGCTACGAGCAGTACTTC. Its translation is CASSRQSYEQYF.

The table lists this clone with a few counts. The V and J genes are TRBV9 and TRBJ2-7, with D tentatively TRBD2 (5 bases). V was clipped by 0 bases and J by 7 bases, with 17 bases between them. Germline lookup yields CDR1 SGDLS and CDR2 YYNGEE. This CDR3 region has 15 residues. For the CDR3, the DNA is TGTGCCAGCAGCGTAGTAGGCAGCTCTCGAGGGGAGCAGTACTTC. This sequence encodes CASSVVGSSRGEQYF.

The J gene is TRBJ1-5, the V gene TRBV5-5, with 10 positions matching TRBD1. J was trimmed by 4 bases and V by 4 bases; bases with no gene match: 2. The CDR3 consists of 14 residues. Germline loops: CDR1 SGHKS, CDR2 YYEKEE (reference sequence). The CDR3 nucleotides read TGTGCCAGCAGCAGGGGACAGGGGAATCAGCCCCAGCATTTT. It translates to CASSRGQGNQPQHF.

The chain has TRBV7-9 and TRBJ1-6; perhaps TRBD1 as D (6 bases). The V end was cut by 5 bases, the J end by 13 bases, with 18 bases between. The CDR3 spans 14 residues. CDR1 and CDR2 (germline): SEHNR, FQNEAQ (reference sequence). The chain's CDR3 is CASSMDRPAGPLHF. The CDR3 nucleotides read TGTGCCAGCAGCATGGACAGACCGGCGGGTCCCCTCCACTTT.

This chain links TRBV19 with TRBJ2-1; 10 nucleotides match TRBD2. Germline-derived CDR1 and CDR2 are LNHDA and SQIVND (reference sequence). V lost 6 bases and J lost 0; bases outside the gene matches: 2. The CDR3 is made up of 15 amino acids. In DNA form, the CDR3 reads TGTGCCAGTAGAACTAGCGGGAACTCCTACAATGAGCAGTTCTTC. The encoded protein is CASRTSGNSYNEQFF.

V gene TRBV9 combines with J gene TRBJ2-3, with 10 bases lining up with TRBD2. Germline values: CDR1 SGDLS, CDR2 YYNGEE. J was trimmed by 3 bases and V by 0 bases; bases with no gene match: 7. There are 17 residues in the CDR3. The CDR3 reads CASSVELLAGRTDTQYF. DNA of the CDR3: TGTGCCAGCAGCGTAGAGCTACTAGCGGGAAGGACAGATACGCAGTATTTT.

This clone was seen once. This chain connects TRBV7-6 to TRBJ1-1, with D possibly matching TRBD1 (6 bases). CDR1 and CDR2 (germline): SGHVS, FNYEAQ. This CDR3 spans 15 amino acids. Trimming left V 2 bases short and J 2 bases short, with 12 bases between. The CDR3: CASSLRGQTNTEAFF. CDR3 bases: TGTGCCAGCAGCTTAAGGGGACAAACAAACACTGAAGCTTTCTTT.

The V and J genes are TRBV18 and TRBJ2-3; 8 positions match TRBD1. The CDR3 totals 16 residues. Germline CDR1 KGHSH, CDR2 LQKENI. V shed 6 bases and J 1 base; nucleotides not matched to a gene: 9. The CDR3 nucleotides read TGTGCCAGCTCGCGACAGGGGAAATTGGGCACAGATACGCAGTATTTT. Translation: CASSRQGKLGTDTQYF.

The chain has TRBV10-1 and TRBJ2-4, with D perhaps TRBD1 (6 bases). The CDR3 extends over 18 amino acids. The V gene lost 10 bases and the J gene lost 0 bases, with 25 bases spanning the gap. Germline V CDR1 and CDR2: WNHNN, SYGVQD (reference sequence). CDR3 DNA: TGCGCCAACCCGGACCAGGGGAAGTTAACGATAGCCAAAAACATTCAGTACTTC. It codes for CANPDQGKLTIAKNIQYF.

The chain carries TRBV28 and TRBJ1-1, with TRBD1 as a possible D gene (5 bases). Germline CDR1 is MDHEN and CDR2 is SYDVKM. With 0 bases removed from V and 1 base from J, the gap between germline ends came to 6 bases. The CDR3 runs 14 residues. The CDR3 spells CASSLWQGNTEAFF. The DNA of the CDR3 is TGTGCCAGCAGTTTATGGCAGGGGAACACTGAAGCTTTCTTT.

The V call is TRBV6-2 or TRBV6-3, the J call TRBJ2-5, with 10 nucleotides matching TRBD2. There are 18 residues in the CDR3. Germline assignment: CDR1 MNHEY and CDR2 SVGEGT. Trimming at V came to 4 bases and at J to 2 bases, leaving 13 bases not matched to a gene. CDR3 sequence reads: CASSWGGLAATKQETQYF. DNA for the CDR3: TGTGCCAGCAGTTGGGGCGGACTAGCGGCGACAAAGCAAGAGACCCAGTACTTC.

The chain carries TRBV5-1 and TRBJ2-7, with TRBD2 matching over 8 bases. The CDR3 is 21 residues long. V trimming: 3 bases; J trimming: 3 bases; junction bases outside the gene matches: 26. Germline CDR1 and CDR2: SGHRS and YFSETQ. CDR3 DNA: TGCGCCAGCAGCTCGTGGGGGAGTATCACCGACAACGGCGGGGGGTACTACGAGCAGTACTTC. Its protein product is CASSSWGSITDNGGGYYEQYF.

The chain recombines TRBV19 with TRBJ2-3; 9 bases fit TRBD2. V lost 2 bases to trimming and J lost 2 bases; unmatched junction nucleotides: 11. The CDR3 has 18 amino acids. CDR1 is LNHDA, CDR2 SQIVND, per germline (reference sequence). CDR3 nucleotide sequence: TGTGCCAGTAGTATAAGTAGCGGGAGTATTACTGTCACAGATACGCAGTATTTT. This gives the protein CASSISSGSITVTDTQYF.

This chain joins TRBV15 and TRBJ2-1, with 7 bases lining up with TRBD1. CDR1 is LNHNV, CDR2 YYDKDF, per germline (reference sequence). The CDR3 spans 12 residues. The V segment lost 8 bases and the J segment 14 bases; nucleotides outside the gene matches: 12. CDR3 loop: CATRTERQGEFF. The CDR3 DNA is TGTGCCACCCGAACGGAAAGACAGGGTGAGTTCTTC.

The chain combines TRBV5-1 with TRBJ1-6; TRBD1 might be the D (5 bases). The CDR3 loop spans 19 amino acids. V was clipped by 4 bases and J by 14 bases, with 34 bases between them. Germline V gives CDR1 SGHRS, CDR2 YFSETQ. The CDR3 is CASSRTGFPSLSRRVALHF. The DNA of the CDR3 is TGCGCCAGCAGCAGAACAGGTTTTCCAAGTCTGAGTAGGCGAGTGGCCCTCCACTTT.

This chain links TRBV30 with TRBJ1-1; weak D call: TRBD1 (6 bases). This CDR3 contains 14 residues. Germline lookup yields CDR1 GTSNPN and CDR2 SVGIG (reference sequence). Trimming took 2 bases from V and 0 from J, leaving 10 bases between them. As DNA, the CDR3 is TGTGCCTGGAGTCGGGACAAACTGAACACTGAAGCTTTCTTT. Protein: CAWSRDKLNTEAFF.

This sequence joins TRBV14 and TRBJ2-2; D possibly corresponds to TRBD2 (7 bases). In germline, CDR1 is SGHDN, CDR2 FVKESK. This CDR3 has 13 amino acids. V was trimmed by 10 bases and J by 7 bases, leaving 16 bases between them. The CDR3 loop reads CATAGGAVGELFF. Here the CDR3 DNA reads TGTGCCACCGCTGGGGGGGCTGTCGGGGAGCTGTTTTTT.

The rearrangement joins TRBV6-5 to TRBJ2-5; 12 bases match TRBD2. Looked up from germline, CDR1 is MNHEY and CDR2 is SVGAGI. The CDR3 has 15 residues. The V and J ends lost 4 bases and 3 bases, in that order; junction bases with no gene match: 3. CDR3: CASSFLAGGEETQYF. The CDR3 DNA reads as TGTGCCAGCAGTTTCCTAGCGGGGGGGGAAGAGACCCAGTACTTC.

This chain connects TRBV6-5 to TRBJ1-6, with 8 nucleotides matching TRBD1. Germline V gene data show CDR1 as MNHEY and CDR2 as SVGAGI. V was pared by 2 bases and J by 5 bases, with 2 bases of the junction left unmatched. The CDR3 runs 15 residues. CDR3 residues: CASSYGQGNNSPLHF. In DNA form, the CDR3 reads TGTGCCAGCAGTTACGGACAGGGTAATAATTCACCCCTCCACTTT.

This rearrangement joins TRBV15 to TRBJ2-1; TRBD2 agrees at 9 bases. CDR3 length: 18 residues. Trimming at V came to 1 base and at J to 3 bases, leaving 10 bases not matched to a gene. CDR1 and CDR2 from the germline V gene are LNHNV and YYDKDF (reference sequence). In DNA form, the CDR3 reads TGTGCCACCAGCAGAGGGCCCACGCTAGCGGGGCTCTACAATGAGCAGTTCTTC. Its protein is CATSRGPTLAGLYNEQFF.

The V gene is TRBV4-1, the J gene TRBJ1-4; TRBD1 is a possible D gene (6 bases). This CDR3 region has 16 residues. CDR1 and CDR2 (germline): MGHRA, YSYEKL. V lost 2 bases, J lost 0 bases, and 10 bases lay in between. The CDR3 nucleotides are TGCGCCAGCAGCCAATCGACAGGTTCAACTAATGAAAAACTGTTTTTT. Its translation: CASSQSTGSTNEKLFF.

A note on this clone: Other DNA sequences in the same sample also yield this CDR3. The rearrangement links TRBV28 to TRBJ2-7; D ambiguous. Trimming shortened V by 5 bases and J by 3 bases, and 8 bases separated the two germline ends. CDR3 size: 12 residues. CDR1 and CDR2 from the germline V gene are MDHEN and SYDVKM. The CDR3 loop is CASSLPGYEQYF. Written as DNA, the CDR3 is TGTGCCAGCAGTCTCCCAGGCTACGAGCAGTACTTC.

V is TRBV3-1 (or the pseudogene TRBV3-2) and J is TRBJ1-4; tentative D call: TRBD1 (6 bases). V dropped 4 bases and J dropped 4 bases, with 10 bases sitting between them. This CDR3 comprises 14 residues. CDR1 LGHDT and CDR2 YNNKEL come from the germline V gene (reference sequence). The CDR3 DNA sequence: TGTGCCAGCAGCCTCCAGGGGTTTAATGAAAAACTGTTTTTT. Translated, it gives CASSLQGFNEKLFF.

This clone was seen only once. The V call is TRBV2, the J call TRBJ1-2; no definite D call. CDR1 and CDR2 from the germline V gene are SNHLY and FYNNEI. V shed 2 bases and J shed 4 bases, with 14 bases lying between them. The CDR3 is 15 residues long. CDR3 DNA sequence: TGTGCCAGCAGTGAAAACGAGGGAGGTTCCTATGGCTACACCTTC. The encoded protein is CASSENEGGSYGYTF.

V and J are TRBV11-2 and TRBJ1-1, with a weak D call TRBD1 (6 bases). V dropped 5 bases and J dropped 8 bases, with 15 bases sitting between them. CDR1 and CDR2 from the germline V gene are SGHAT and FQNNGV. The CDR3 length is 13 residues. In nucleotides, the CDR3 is TGTGCCAGCAGCCTACGGACAGATGCAGAAGCTTTCTTT. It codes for CASSLRTDAEAFF.